Shown below are 17 T cell receptor beta chains from a single sample sequenced in a study of T cell responses to AZD1222 COVID-19 vaccine. Here immunoSEQ multiplex PCR was the method, and the copy in TCRdb shows in-frame clones only, minus some. The repertoire holds 100,000 to 150,000 clones, with around nine tenths as singletons. Source: peripheral blood, taken 28 days after the second dose of the MenACWY control vaccine. These TCRs come from an adult who received the MenACWY meningococcal vaccine as a control.

This chain connects TRBV4-2 to TRBJ2-2; 8 bases agree with TRBD2. Losses at the gene ends were 0 bases for V and 3 bases for J; bases not matched to a gene: 3. CDR1 is LGHNA, CDR2 YNFKEQ, per germline. The CDR3 extends over 16 amino acids. CDR3 sequence reads: CASSQEAGGYTGELFF. CDR3 in DNA: TGTGCCAGCAGCCAAGAGGCGGGGGGCTACACCGGGGAGCTGTTTTTT.

This clone was detected once. The chain carries TRBV4-2 and TRBJ2-1; D is possibly TRBD1 (6 bases). The V end lost 0 bases, the J end lost 3 bases, and 9 bases lay between the germline ends. Per the germline V gene, CDR1 is LGHNA and CDR2 is YNFKEQ. The CDR3 runs 15 residues. CDR3 sequence (DNA): TGTGCCAGCAGCCAAGACAGGGGAAGCTACAATGAGCAGTTCTTC. Translating gives CASSQDRGSYNEQFF.

This clone was seen a single time. V gene TRBV18 combines with J gene TRBJ2-7, with 9 bases aligning to TRBD2. Losses at the gene ends were 4 bases for V and 3 bases for J; bases not matched to a gene: 28. The germline gives CDR1 KGHSH, CDR2 LQKENI. The CDR3 runs 22 residues. The CDR3 coding sequence is TGTGCCAGCTCACTTACAGGGCCCCTGTTTAGCGGGAGAGGCACCGCGAACTACGAGCAGTACTTC. It encodes CASSLTGPLFSGRGTANYEQYF. The full variable domain, rest sourced from reference TRBV18 and TRBJ2-7, is NAGVMQNPRHLVRRRGQEARLRCSPMKGHSHVYWYRQLPEEGLKFMVYLQKENIIDESGMPKERFSAEFPKEGPSILRIQQVVRGDSAAYFCASSLTGPLFSGRGTANYEQYFGPGTRLTVT.

This chain connects TRBV19 to TRBJ1-5, with D perhaps TRBD1 (6 bases). The V end lost 1 base, the J end lost 3 bases, and 10 bases lay between the germline ends. Per germline, CDR1 LNHDA and CDR2 SQIVND (reference sequence). The CDR3 loop spans 15 amino acids. In DNA form, the CDR3 reads TGTGCCAGTAGTATAGCGGACAGATACAATCAGCCCCAGCATTTT. It is translated as CASSIADRYNQPQHF.

The rearrangement uses TRBV28 and TRBJ2-7, with D possibly being TRBD1 (6 bases). There are 14 residues in the CDR3. Germline V gene lookup returns CDR1 MDHEN and CDR2 SYDVKM. Trimming took off 5 bases at V and 4 bases at J, with 15 bases between the two ends. CDR3 in amino acids: CASSDRDTLYEQYF. CDR3 coding DNA: TGTGCCAGCAGTGACCGGGACACCTTGTACGAGCAGTACTTC.

This rearrangement joins TRBV7-2 to TRBJ2-7; TRBD2 matches 7 bases. V shed 6 bases, J shed 4 bases, and the junction held 6 bases outside the gene matches. The CDR3 covers 13 residues. Germline V gene sequence: CDR1 SGHTA, CDR2 FQGNSA. This chain's CDR3 is CASRSGGKYEQYF. In DNA, the CDR3 is TGTGCCAGCAGGTCCGGGGGGAAGTACGAGCAGTACTTC.

The chain carries TRBV25-1 and TRBJ2-2; the match to TRBD1 covers 11 bases. CDR1 MGHDK and CDR2 SYGVNS come from the germline V gene. The CDR3 sequence is 16 residues long. V was pared by 8 bases and J by 8 bases, with 13 bases of the junction left unmatched. The DNA of the CDR3 is TGTGCCAGCCCCTCGGTCGGGACAGGGGGTTCGGGGGAGCTGTTTTTT. It codes for CASPSVGTGGSGELFF.

The V gene is TRBV20-1, the J gene TRBJ1-5; D is undetermined. CDR1 DFQATT and CDR2 SNEGSKA come from the germline V gene (reference sequence). This CDR3 region has 14 residues. Trimming stripped 3 bases from V and 0 bases from J, with 9 bases between. The CDR3 is CSASYSGSNQPQHF. The CDR3 DNA reads TGCAGTGCTAGTTATTCTGGTAGCAATCAGCCCCAGCATTTT.

The gene calls are TRBV2 and TRBJ2-7; 7 bases are a match to TRBD1. Germline V gene lookup returns CDR1 SNHLY and CDR2 FYNNEI. Unmatched junction bases numbered 5, after V lost 6 bases and J lost 3 bases. This CDR3 region has 13 residues. The chain's CDR3 is CASSPDRDYEQYF. DNA for the CDR3: TGTGCCAGCAGCCCCGACAGGGACTACGAGCAGTACTTC.

The gene calls are TRBV24-1 and TRBJ1-2; 7 bases line up with TRBD1. The CDR3 is 16 amino acids. Unmatched junction bases numbered 12, after V lost 5 bases and J lost 4 bases. Germline V gene data show CDR1 as KGHDR and CDR2 as SFDVKD. CDR3 loop: CATSAERQGNSYGYTF. CDR3 DNA sequence: TGTGCCACCAGTGCAGAGAGACAGGGCAATAGCTATGGCTACACCTTC.

The count of this clone is one. The J gene is TRBJ2-2, the V gene TRBV4-1; D is undetermined. Trimming shortened V by 0 bases and J by 8 bases, and 16 bases separated the two germline ends. The CDR3 length is 16 residues. Germline V gives CDR1 MGHRA, CDR2 YSYEKL. CDR3 bases: TGCGCCAGCAGCCAAGATACTCGTGGGCCGCTTGGGGAGCTGTTTTTT. Translated: CASSQDTRGPLGELFF.

In DNA, the CDR3 is TGTGCCAGCAGTGAAACCCTAACGGGAGCCTACGAGCAGTACTTC. It specifies CASSETLTGAYEQYF. The chain links TRBV6-1 to TRBJ2-7, with D tentatively TRBD2 (6 bases). This CDR3 spans 15 amino acids. The germline CDR1 and CDR2 sequences are MNHNS and SASEGT. The V and J ends lost 2 bases and 2 bases respectively, with 13 bases between them.

This clone was seen a few times. The chain employs TRBV3-1 (or the pseudogene TRBV3-2) and TRBJ1-4; TRBD1 matches at 11 bases. V shed 4 bases and J 1 base; nucleotides not matched to a gene: 5. The germline V gene has CDR1 LGHDT and CDR2 YNNKEL (reference sequence). The CDR3 loop spans 17 amino acids. The DNA of the CDR3 is TGTGCCAGCAGCCTCGGACAGGGGGCCTTAACTAATGAAAAACTGTTTTTT. Translation gives CASSLGQGALTNEKLFF.

This clone was observed a handful of times. The chain is built from TRBV27 and TRBJ2-3; 12 bases are a match to TRBD2. J lost 4 bases, V lost 8 bases, and 13 bases had no gene match. The CDR3 sequence is 17 residues long. The germline V gene encodes CDR1 MNHEY and CDR2 SMNVEV (reference sequence). CDR3 in amino acids: CASPPIPLAGGPDTQYF. Here the CDR3 DNA reads TGTGCCAGCCCTCCTATTCCTCTAGCGGGGGGGCCAGATACGCAGTATTTT.

Remarks on this clone: Other DNA sequences in this specimen translate into the identical CDR3. The chain is built from TRBV7-9 and TRBJ2-7; D is ambiguous. In germline, CDR1 is SEHNR, CDR2 FQNEAQ (reference sequence). Trimming pared 4 bases from V and 3 bases from J, leaving 10 bases between. The CDR3 totals 13 residues. The CDR3 protein is CASSSPLGYEQYF. The DNA of the CDR3 is TGTGCCAGCAGCTCCCCCCTAGGCTACGAGCAGTACTTC.

CDR3 bases: TGCGCCAGCAGCCAAGGGGTGAGGAATTCACCCCTCCACTTT. Residues: CASSQGVRNSPLHF. The chain recombines TRBV4-3 with TRBJ1-6; D gene uncertain. There are 14 residues in the CDR3. Germline loops: CDR1 LGHNA, CDR2 YSLEER. The germline V and J ends were trimmed by 1 base and 7 bases, with 8 bases remaining between them.

The chain joins TRBV28 to TRBJ1-4; no firm D call. The CDR3 has 16 amino acids. V dropped 5 bases and J dropped 0 bases, with 13 bases sitting between them. Germline loops: CDR1 MDHEN, CDR2 SYDVKM. CDR3 sequence reads: CASSLLTPATNEKLFF. Here the CDR3 DNA reads TGTGCCAGCAGTCTGCTTACCCCCGCAACTAATGAAAAACTGTTTTTT. Full variable domain (outside the CDR3, taken from reference TRBV28 and TRBJ1-4): DVKVTQSSRYLVKRTGEKVFLECVQDMDHENMFWYRQDPGLGLRLIYFSYDVKMKEKGDIPEGYSVSREKKERFSLILESASTNQTSMYLCASSLLTPATNEKLFFGSGTQLSVL.